This T cell receptor (beta chain) was retrieved from a study of CD8 T cells in Susac syndrome. J was trimmed by 8 bases and V by 4 bases; bases with no gene match: 13. The CDR3 is 16 amino acids. The germline V gene has CDR1 MNHEY and CDR2 SMNVEV (reference sequence). Random hexamers were used to reverse transcribe the RNA input (0.5 to 1 ug). TCRdb ran MiXCR on the immunoSEQ multiplex PCR reads and lists one entry per CDR3 protein. This table holds about 130,000 distinct CDR3 sequences, 94% found once. CD8+ and CD4+ T cells circulating in blood were sequenced for TCR beta. Purification of the CD8+ and CD4+ T cells relied on negative isolation, and TEMRA cells underwent FACS enrichment.

This clonotype originated in a human donor with multiple sclerosis. The V call is TRBV27, the J call TRBJ1-1; 10 bases are a match to TRBD1. The sample comprised CD4+ T cells from PBMCs. The CDR3 DNA follows: TGTGCCAGCAGTTCTCTTACCGGGACAGGGGAGGTAGAAGCTTTCTTT. This codes for CASSSLTGTGEVEAFF.